The 26 T cell receptor beta chains given below trace back to one sample, sequenced in a study of shared clonotypes between healthy human individuals. CD8 cells regarded as naive lacked CD45RO, were positively chosen for CCR7, and omitted terminally differentiated effector memory CD45RA+ cells. Method: immunoSEQ multiplex PCR; TCRdb's copy keeps in-frame clones and lacks some. Among about 650,000 clones listed, less than 97% were seen once. Sequenced material: naive CD8+ T cells sorted from blood. All receptors derive from a woman in her thirties in good health.

The chain combines TRBV11-2 with TRBJ2-1, with 12 bases aligning to TRBD2. The V gene's germline CDR1 is SGHAT and CDR2 FQNNGV. The CDR3 length is 18 residues. The V and J ends lost 4 bases and 2 bases, in that order; junction bases with no gene match: 9. CDR3 in amino acids: CASSSSRTSGTAYNEQFF. The CDR3 nucleotides are TGTGCCAGCAGCTCCTCCAGGACTAGCGGGACCGCCTACAATGAGCAGTTCTTC.

The DNA for the CDR3 is TGTGCCAGCACCGTAGGTGCAAGCCAAGAGACCCAGTACTTC. It encodes CASTVGASQETQYF. This rearrangement joins TRBV7-9 to TRBJ2-5; D gene uncertain. The CDR3 is made up of 14 amino acids. In germline, CDR1 is SEHNR, CDR2 FQNEAQ (reference sequence). V shed 7 bases and J shed 1 base, with 13 bases lying between them. The full variable domain, rest sourced from reference TRBV7-9 and TRBJ2-5, is DTGVSQNPRHKITKRGQNVTFRCDPISEHNRLYWYRQTLGQGPEFLTYFQNEAQLEKSRLLSDRFSAERPKGSFSTLEIQRTEQGDSAMYLCASTVGASQETQYFGPGTRLLVL.

This chain uses TRBV28 with TRBJ1-5, with 8 bases that match TRBD1. The V and J ends lost 3 bases and 4 bases, in that order; junction bases with no gene match: 5. CDR3 length: 15 residues. The germline V gene has CDR1 MDHEN and CDR2 SYDVKM. CDR3 in amino acids: CASSFDRGLNQPQHF. The CDR3 DNA reads as TGTGCCAGCAGTTTCGACAGGGGACTGAATCAGCCCCAGCATTTT.

The chain employs TRBV14 and TRBJ2-4, with D perhaps matching TRBD2 (6 bases). This CDR3 contains 15 residues. V was pared by 0 bases and J by 9 bases, with 15 bases between. Germline values: CDR1 SGHDN, CDR2 FVKESK. The CDR3: CASSQDHGGYPIQYF. The CDR3 DNA is TGTGCCAGCAGCCAAGATCATGGAGGGTACCCCATTCAGTACTTC.

The V and J genes are TRBV7-9 and TRBJ2-2; D remains ambiguous. Germline values: CDR1 SEHNR, CDR2 FQNEAQ (reference sequence). This CDR3 is built from 14 residues. The ends were cut back, 1 base at V and 2 bases at J, with 5 bases in the middle. The CDR3 spells CASSLDSNTGELFF. The CDR3 coding sequence is TGTGCCAGCAGCTTAGACAGTAACACCGGGGAGCTGTTTTTT.

This rearrangement joins TRBV10-2 to TRBJ1-3; D ambiguous. The germline V gene encodes CDR1 WSHSY and CDR2 SAAADI. Between the trimmed V and J ends, which lost 3 bases and 4 bases, there was a span of 13 bases. The CDR3 spans 15 residues. The CDR3 DNA is TGCGCCAGCAGTGACCGGGCATTGGACGGAAACACCATATATTTT. Its protein is CASSDRALDGNTIYF.

The CDR3 loop is CASSRQTTQNTDTQYF. For the CDR3, the DNA is TGTGCCAGCAGCCGACAGACGACGCAAAACACAGATACGCAGTATTTT. The chain is built from TRBV2 and TRBJ2-3; D might be TRBD1 (5 bases). Germline V gene lookup returns CDR1 SNHLY and CDR2 FYNNEI. Trimming stripped 6 bases from V and 2 bases from J, with 18 bases between. The CDR3 sequence is 16 residues long.

The CDR3 region is CASSLYLTSGSGRELFF. CDR3 in DNA: TGTGCCAGCAGCTTGTATTTGACTAGCGGGAGTGGTAGGGAGCTGTTTTTT. The chain couples TRBV5-5 to TRBJ2-2, with 12 bases lining up with TRBD2. The germline V gene encodes CDR1 SGHKS and CDR2 YYEKEE (reference sequence). The CDR3 is 17 amino acids. Germline trimming cut 1 base from V and 9 bases from J; bases unmatched to any gene: 10.

The chain employs TRBV30 and TRBJ2-3; possibly TRBD2 for D (6 bases). Deletions cut 5 bases from V and 7 bases from J, with 19 bases between. The length of the CDR3 is 14 residues. Germline-derived CDR1 and CDR2 are GTSNPN and SVGIG (reference sequence). DNA for the CDR3: TGTGCCTGGGAAAGGGGTAGCGGAACCAATACGCAGTATTTT. Its translation: CAWERGSGTNTQYF.

This chain links TRBV6-1 with TRBJ1-5, with D possibly matching TRBD1 (5 bases). Trimming shortened V by 2 bases and J by 5 bases, and 13 bases separated the two germline ends. This CDR3 region has 15 residues. Germline V gene lookup returns CDR1 MNHNS and CDR2 SASEGT. The CDR3: CASSELRGWDQPQHF. The DNA of the CDR3 is TGTGCCAGCAGTGAATTGAGGGGTTGGGATCAGCCCCAGCATTTT.

The V and J genes are TRBV7-9 and TRBJ1-2, with 7 bases lining up with TRBD1. The V gene's germline CDR1 is SEHNR and CDR2 FQNEAQ (reference sequence). The junction had 14 bases not matched to a gene; V was cut back by 6 bases and J by 4 bases. The CDR3 totals 16 residues. The CDR3, as DNA: TGTGCCAGCAGTCAGCCCCCGGGGACAGACTTCTATGGCTACACCTTC. The encoded protein is CASSQPPGTDFYGYTF.

The chain links TRBV7-9 to TRBJ2-7; a weak D match, TRBD1 (6 bases). This CDR3 spans 16 amino acids. The germline CDR1 and CDR2 sequences are SEHNR and FQNEAQ (reference sequence). Trimming took 3 bases from V and 3 from J, leaving 18 bases between them. CDR3 DNA sequence: TGTGCCAGCAGCTTCCCCGAAACAAGGGGGAGCTACGAGCAGTACTTC. It encodes CASSFPETRGSYEQYF.

The rearrangement joins TRBV30 to TRBJ1-5; maybe TRBD1 (6 bases). The CDR3 totals 15 residues. The ends were cut back, 0 bases at V and 2 bases at J, with 11 bases in the middle. Germline loops: CDR1 GTSNPN, CDR2 SVGIG (reference sequence). CDR3 nucleotides: TGTGCCTGGAGTGTGTGGGGGCAAGGCAATCAGCCCCAGCATTTT. Encoded protein: CAWSVWGQGNQPQHF.

The V and J genes are TRBV27 and TRBJ1-5; TRBD1 aligns across 7 bases. The CDR3 runs to 15 residues. The trim removed 7 bases at V and 2 bases at J, leaving 8 bases unmatched. Germline V gives CDR1 MNHEY, CDR2 SMNVEV (reference sequence). As DNA, the CDR3 is TGTGCCAGCACCCTGACAGGGTATGGCAATCAGCCCCAGCATTTT. Its translation: CASTLTGYGNQPQHF.

V and J are TRBV19 and TRBJ1-3; D gene ambiguous. The CDR3 contains 15 residues. From germline, CDR1 is LNHDA and CDR2 SQIVND (reference sequence). V was clipped by 4 bases and J by 7 bases, with 17 bases between them. The CDR3 bases are TGTGCCAGTAGTACCCACCGGGTTTTGGGTAACACCATATATTTT. It codes for CASSTHRVLGNTIYF.

The V and J genes are TRBV7-8 and TRBJ2-7; either TRBD1 or TRBD2 may fit D (5 bases each). Trimming stripped 3 bases from V and 0 bases from J, with 12 bases between. Germline lookup yields CDR1 SGHVS and CDR2 FQNEAQ. The length of the CDR3 is 15 residues. CDR3 protein: CASSFGRGVSYEQYF. The CDR3, as DNA: TGTGCCAGCAGCTTCGGCAGAGGGGTCTCCTACGAGCAGTACTTC.

V usage is TRBV5-8 and J usage is TRBJ2-1, with TRBD1 identical over 7 bases. Germline V gene lookup returns CDR1 SGHTS and CDR2 YDEGEE. The V and J ends lost 3 bases and 3 bases, in that order; junction bases with no gene match: 6. The CDR3 runs to 15 residues. The CDR3 DNA reads TGTGCCAGCAGCTCCGGGACAGACAACTACAATGAGCAGTTCTTC. Translated: CASSSGTDNYNEQFF.

The chain recombines TRBV5-1 with TRBJ2-3; 11 bases match TRBD1. Germline V CDR1 and CDR2: SGHRS, YFSETQ. The trim removed 4 bases at V and 6 bases at J, leaving 7 bases unmatched. This CDR3 region has 15 residues. The CDR3 region is CASSSGTGGSDTQYF. The CDR3 DNA reads TGCGCCAGCAGCAGCGGGACAGGGGGGTCGGATACGCAGTATTTT.

The rearrangement joins TRBV2 to TRBJ2-3; 9 nucleotides line up with TRBD2. Germline CDR1 is SNHLY and CDR2 is FYNNEI. The CDR3 length is 15 residues. V shed 4 bases and J 1 base; nucleotides not matched to a gene: 3. In DNA, the CDR3 is TGTGCCAGCAGTGTCTGGACTAGCGGCACAGATACGCAGTATTTT. Translated, it gives CASSVWTSGTDTQYF.

The chain has TRBV7-9 and TRBJ2-7; 12 nucleotides match TRBD1. The CDR3 sequence is 19 residues long. The V gene's germline CDR1 is SEHNR and CDR2 FQNEAQ (reference sequence). J lost 3 bases, V lost 4 bases, and 16 bases had no gene match. The CDR3 DNA reads as TGTGCCAGCAGCTCAGTTCCGGGACAGGGGGCGAGTCTGGACTACGAGCAGTACTTC. This gives the protein CASSSVPGQGASLDYEQYF.

V usage is TRBV6-6 and J usage is TRBJ2-3; unclear D gene. Germline V lookup: CDR1 MNHNY, CDR2 SVGAGI (reference sequence). The CDR3 spans 11 residues. The V end was cut by 5 bases, the J end by 6 bases, with 6 bases between. The DNA of the CDR3 is TGTGCCAGCAGTGTAGGGGATACGCAGTATTTT. Residues: CASSVGDTQYF.

This rearrangement joins TRBV14 to TRBJ2-7; the match to TRBD2 covers 7 bases. The length of the CDR3 is 14 residues. Germline CDR1 and CDR2: SGHDN and FVKESK. J was trimmed by 6 bases and V by 4 bases; bases with no gene match: 9. The CDR3 DNA reads as TGTGCCAGCAGCCCCCTACATGCTAGCGGCGAGCAGTACTTC. Translated: CASSPLHASGEQYF.

The chain couples TRBV19 to TRBJ1-2; perhaps TRBD1 as D (6 bases). Germline loops: CDR1 LNHDA, CDR2 SQIVND (reference sequence). This CDR3 has 13 amino acids. The germline V and J ends were trimmed by 7 bases and 6 bases, with 15 bases remaining between them. This CDR3 is CASNLPRGDGYTF. DNA for the CDR3: TGTGCCAGTAATCTTCCCAGGGGTGATGGCTACACCTTC. Using reference TRBV19 and TRBJ1-2 for the parts outside the CDR3, the full variable domain is DGGITQSPKYLFRKEGQNVTLSCEQNLNHDAMYWYRQDPGQGLRLIYYSQIVNDFQKGDIAEGYSVSREKKESFPLTVTSAQKNPTAFYLCASNLPRGDGYTFGSGTRLTVV.

In DNA form, the CDR3 reads TGCAGCGTACCCGCCGACAACCAAGAGACCCAGTACTTC. Amino acids: CSVPADNQETQYF. The rearrangement joins TRBV29-1 to TRBJ2-5; D unclear. Germline CDR1 and CDR2: SQVTM and ANQGSEA. This CDR3 is built from 13 residues. Trimming took off 6 bases at V and 0 bases at J, with 11 bases between the two ends.

The chain employs TRBV9 and TRBJ2-3; the match to TRBD2 covers 12 bases. The germline gives CDR1 SGDLS, CDR2 YYNGEE. J gave up 4 bases and V 3 bases, and 18 bases lay outside the gene matches. The CDR3 totals 20 residues. CDR3 in DNA: TGTGCCAGCAGCGCCACAATCACTAGCGGGAGGACTCAGGGCGCAGATACGCAGTATTTT. This sequence encodes CASSATITSGRTQGADTQYF. The complete variable domain, with remaining parts taken from reference TRBV9 and TRBJ2-3, reads DSGVTQTPKHLITATGQRVTLRCSPRSGDLSVYWYQQSLDQGLQFLIQYYNGEERAKGNILERFSAQQFPDLHSELNLSSLELGDSALYFCASSATITSGRTQGADTQYFGPGTRLTVL.

This clone was picked up one time. The chain joins TRBV28 to TRBJ2-3; 7 bases align to TRBD2. The CDR3 has 16 residues. The junction had 8 bases not matched to a gene; V was cut back by 5 bases and J by 0 bases. Germline CDR1 is MDHEN and CDR2 is SYDVKM. CDR3 DNA sequence: TGTGCCAGCAGTCCCCCCCGAGCGGGGAGCACAGATACGCAGTATTTT. Its protein product is CASSPPRAGSTDTQYF.